This TCR beta chain originates from a study of blood T cell repertoires in COVID-19. Sequenced by immunoSEQ multiplex PCR; TCRdb stores in-frame clones only, minus some. The repertoire consists of about 100,000 clones, with roughly nine tenths occurring once and the leading ten covering around 1%. Germline loops: CDR1 SNHLY, CDR2 FYNNEI. With V trimmed by 6 bases and J by 9 bases, 7 bases remained unmatched. This CDR3 spans 13 amino acids. J is TRBJ2-1 and V is TRBV2; 8 positions match TRBD1. The sequence was obtained from a man in his 60s with acute or convalescent COVID-19. The sample was peripheral blood. The CDR3 DNA reads TGTGCCAGCAGACGGGACAGGTCGGGTGAGCAGTTCTTC. Its translation is CASRRDRSGEQFF.